Presented here are 6 T cell receptor beta chains from one specimen sequenced in a study of T cell responses to AZD1222 COVID-19 vaccine. Libraries were prepared by immunoSEQ multiplex PCR; TCRdb keeps only in-frame clonotypes and omits some of them. The data contain some 64,000 clones, about 90% of them seen just once; the ten biggest clones take up roughly 6.3%. This specimen was peripheral blood, taken 28 days after the second dose of the MenACWY control vaccine. Source of these receptors: an adult who received the MenACWY meningococcal vaccine as a control.

This chain joins TRBV6-8 and TRBJ2-1, with D possibly matching TRBD2 (5 bases). CDR1 and CDR2 (germline): MNHGY, SAAAGT. This CDR3 spans 15 amino acids. Trimming cost V 6 bases and J 7 bases, with 19 bases left between them. The CDR3 nucleotides are TGTGCCAGCAGCCGACGTCAGCTGACGGGGAATGAGCAGTTCTTC. Its translation is CASSRRQLTGNEQFF.

The rearrangement links TRBV28 to TRBJ2-7; D might be TRBD2 (6 bases). The CDR3 is made up of 12 amino acids. Germline V lookup: CDR1 MDHEN, CDR2 SYDVKM. V lost 6 bases, J lost 6 bases, and 12 bases lay in between. The DNA of the CDR3 is TGTGCCAGCAGATTGGGGGGAGGCGAGCAGTACTTC. Translation: CASRLGGGEQYF.

CDR3 amino acids: CASSPPNAGGGSPLHF. The CDR3 DNA sequence: TGTGCCAGCTCACCACCGAACGCAGGGGGCGGTTCACCCCTCCACTTT. The V and J genes are TRBV18 and TRBJ1-6; 8 nucleotides align to TRBD1. V shed 0 bases, J shed 9 bases, and the junction held 7 bases outside the gene matches. The CDR3 runs to 16 residues. Germline lookup yields CDR1 KGHSH and CDR2 LQKENI.

The sample holds one count of this clone. The chain combines TRBV7-8 with TRBJ1-6; the D is unclear. Per the germline V gene, CDR1 is SGHVS and CDR2 is FQNEAQ. V was cut by 5 bases and J by 5 bases, with 10 bases left in between. The CDR3 length is 14 residues. CDR3 region: CASSHRANNSPLHF. As DNA, the CDR3 is TGTGCCAGCAGCCACCGGGCTAATAATTCACCCCTCCACTTT.

J is TRBJ2-2 and V is TRBV6-4; a weak D match, TRBD1 (6 bases). The CDR3 loop spans 17 amino acids. V gave up 6 bases and J gave up 5 bases, with 22 bases separating them. Germline loops: CDR1 MRHNA, CDR2 SNTAGT. The CDR3 loop reads CASRLQGVGAGTGELFF. The CDR3 region has the DNA TGTGCCAGCAGGCTCCAGGGAGTGGGGGCCGGGACCGGGGAGCTGTTTTTT.

CDR3 in amino acids: CASSVSGTLYNEQFF. The CDR3 nucleotides are TGTGCCAGCAGCGTAAGCGGGACTCTCTACAATGAGCAGTTCTTC. The V and J genes are TRBV9 and TRBJ2-1, with 7 bases lining up with TRBD2. Germline-derived CDR1 and CDR2 are SGDLS and YYNGEE. The CDR3 is 15 residues long. V shed 1 base and J 3 bases; nucleotides not matched to a gene: 4.